The TCR beta chain under discussion was sequenced for a study of cytomegalovirus exposure and HLA in healthy donors. The germline CDR1 and CDR2 sequences are DFQATT and SNEGSKA (reference sequence). The CDR3 extends over 10 amino acids. Between the trimmed V and J ends, which lost 1 base and 5 bases, there was a span of 2 bases. TCRdb's copy holds only in-frame clones and misses some; the assay was immunoSEQ multiplex PCR. In the table there are 130,000 to 150,000 clones, about nine tenths of which are singletons. This receptor was identified in a woman aged 25 to 39 in good health and CMV-seropositive. This sequence joins TRBV20-1 and TRBJ1-2; no clear D gene. The sequencing input was PBMCs. The CDR3, as DNA: TGCAGTGCTAGAGCTTATGGCTACACCTTC. The encoded protein is CSARAYGYTF.